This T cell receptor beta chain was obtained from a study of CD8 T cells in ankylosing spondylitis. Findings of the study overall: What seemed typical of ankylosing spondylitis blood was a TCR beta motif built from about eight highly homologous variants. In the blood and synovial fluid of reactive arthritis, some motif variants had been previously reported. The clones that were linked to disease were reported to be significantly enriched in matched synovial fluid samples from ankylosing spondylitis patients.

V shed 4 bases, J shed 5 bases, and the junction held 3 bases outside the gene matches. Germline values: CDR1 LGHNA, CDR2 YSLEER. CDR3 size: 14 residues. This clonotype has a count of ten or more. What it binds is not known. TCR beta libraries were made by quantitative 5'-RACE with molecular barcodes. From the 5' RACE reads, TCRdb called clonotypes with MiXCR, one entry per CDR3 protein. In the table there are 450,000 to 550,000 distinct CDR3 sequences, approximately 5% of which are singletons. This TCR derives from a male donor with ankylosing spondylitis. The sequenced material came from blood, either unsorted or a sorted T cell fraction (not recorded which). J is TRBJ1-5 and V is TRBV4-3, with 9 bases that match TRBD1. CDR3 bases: TGCGCCAGCAGCCCTCGGACAGGGGATCAGCCCCAGCATTTT. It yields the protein CASSPRTGDQPQHF.